This TCR beta chain was sequenced for a study of CD8 T cells in ankylosing spondylitis. MiXCR, run by TCRdb on the 5' RACE reads, gives a single entry per CDR3 protein. The repertoire holds about 540,000 distinct CDR3 sequences, with about 13% as singletons. Broader study findings: Seemingly characteristic of ankylosing spondylitis blood was a TCR beta motif consisting of roughly 8 highly homologous variants. Clones linked to disease, bearing a CD8+ phenotype, were relatively rare in peripheral blood.

Worth noting for this clonotype: Its antigen is unknown.

There are 12 residues in the CDR3. Germline CDR1 is SNHLY and CDR2 is FYNNEI. V was pared by 6 bases and J by 4 bases, with 7 bases between. The TCR was taken from a male donor with ankylosing spondylitis. What was sequenced was blood, either unsorted or a sorted T cell fraction (not recorded which). The chain joins TRBV2 to TRBJ2-4; a weak D match, TRBD2 (5 bases). DNA of the CDR3: TGTGCCAGCAGGAAGCGGAAAAACATTCAGTACTTC. This gives the protein CASRKRKNIQYF.